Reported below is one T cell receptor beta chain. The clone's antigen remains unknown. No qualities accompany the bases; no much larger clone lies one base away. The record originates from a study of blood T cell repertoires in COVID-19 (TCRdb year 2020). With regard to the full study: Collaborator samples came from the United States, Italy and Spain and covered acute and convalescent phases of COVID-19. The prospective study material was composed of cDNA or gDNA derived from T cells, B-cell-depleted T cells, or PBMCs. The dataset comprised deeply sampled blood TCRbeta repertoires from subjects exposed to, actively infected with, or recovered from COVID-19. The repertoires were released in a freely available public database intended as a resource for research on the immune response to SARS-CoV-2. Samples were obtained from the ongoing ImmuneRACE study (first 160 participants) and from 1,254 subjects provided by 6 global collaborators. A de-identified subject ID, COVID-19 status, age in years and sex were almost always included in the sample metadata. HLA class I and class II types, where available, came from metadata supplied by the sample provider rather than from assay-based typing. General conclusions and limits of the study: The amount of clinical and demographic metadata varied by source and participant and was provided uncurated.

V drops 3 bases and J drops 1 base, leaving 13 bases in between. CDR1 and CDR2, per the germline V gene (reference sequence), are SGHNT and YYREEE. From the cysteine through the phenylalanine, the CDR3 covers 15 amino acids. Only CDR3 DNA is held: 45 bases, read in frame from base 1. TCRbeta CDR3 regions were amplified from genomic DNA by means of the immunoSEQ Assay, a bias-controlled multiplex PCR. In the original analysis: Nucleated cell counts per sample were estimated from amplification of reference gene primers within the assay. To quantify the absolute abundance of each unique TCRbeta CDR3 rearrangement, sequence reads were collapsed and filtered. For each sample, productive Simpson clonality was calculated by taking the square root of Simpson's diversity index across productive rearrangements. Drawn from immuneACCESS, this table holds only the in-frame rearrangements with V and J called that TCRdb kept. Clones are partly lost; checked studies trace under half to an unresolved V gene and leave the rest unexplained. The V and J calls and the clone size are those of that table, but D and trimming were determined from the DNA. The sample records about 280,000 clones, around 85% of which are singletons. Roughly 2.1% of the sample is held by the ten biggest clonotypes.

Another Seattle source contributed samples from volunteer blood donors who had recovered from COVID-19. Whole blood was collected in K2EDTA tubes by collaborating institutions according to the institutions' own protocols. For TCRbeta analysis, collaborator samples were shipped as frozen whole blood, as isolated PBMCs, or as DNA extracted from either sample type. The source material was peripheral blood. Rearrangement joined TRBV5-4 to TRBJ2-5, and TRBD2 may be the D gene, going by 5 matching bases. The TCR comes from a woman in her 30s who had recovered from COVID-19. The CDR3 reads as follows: CASSSETGTQETQYF. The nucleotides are TGTGCCAGCAGCTCCGAGACGGGAACCCAAGAGACCCAGTACTTC.